Given below is one T cell receptor (beta chain) in context. These data belong to a study of technical replicates of blood from a handful of donors. Some clones are missing from TCRdb's copy, which holds only in-frame ones; the method was immunoSEQ multiplex PCR. The top ten hold under 0.45% of the sample, which has about 75,000 clones, around 92% seen once. Deletions cut 7 bases from V and 10 bases from J, with 28 bases between. Germline V CDR1 and CDR2: MDHEN, SYDVKM. The CDR3 consists of 17 residues. Sample: T cells isolated from PBMCs. The TCR was taken from a human donor in good health. Some clones in this sample may be carry-over from other donors' samples. V and J are TRBV28 and TRBJ1-4, with a possible D match to TRBD1 (6 bases). The CDR3 loop is CASTTNKPGQGRGKLFF. CDR3 sequence (DNA): TGTGCCAGCACCACAAACAAGCCGGGACAAGGGAGGGGAAAACTGTTTTTT.